A single sample is the source of the 15 T cell receptor beta chains below, sequenced in a study of breast tumors, draining lymph nodes, adjacent tissues. Breast cancer patients provided tissue from their axillary draining lymph nodes. A single record per CDR3 protein comes from TCRdb applying MiXCR to the multiplex PCR reads. The sample has approximately 230,000 distinct CDR3 sequences; 34% are singletons. Sequences were obtained from axillary lymph node tissue. The receptors stem from a female donor with breast cancer. Some clones in this sample may be carry-over from other donors' samples.

This clonotype was counted at least ten times. The V and J genes are TRBV7-3 and TRBJ2-7; 8 bases are shared with TRBD1. The CDR3 consists of 14 residues. Germline CDR1 and CDR2: SGHTA and FQGTGA. With V trimmed by 1 base and J by 7 bases, 6 bases remained unmatched. Here the CDR3 reads CASSLKQGAREQYF. Here the CDR3 DNA reads TGTGCCAGCAGCTTAAAGCAGGGGGCGAGGGAGCAGTACTTC.

This clonotype was observed many times. CDR3 region: CASSPGGGQPQHF. The DNA of the CDR3 is TGCGCCAGCAGCCCAGGGGGCGGGCAGCCCCAGCATTTT. The chain couples TRBV4-1 to TRBJ1-5, with 8 bases fitting TRBD1. This CDR3 has 13 amino acids. The V segment lost 4 bases and the J segment 7 bases; nucleotides outside the gene matches: 3. Germline lookup yields CDR1 MGHRA and CDR2 YSYEKL.

This clonotype was detected only a few times. This chain links TRBV18 with TRBJ1-4, with 9 bases matching TRBD1. The CDR3 spans 16 residues. The trim removed 4 bases at V and 4 bases at J, leaving 7 bases unmatched. The germline CDR1 and CDR2 sequences are KGHSH and LQKENI. In DNA form, the CDR3 reads TGTGCCAGCTCACAACAGGGGGCACTTCTTAATGAAAAACTGTTTTTT. Translation: CASSQQGALLNEKLFF.

This clonotype occurred many times. V is TRBV19 and J is TRBJ1-4; the D is unclear. Trimming took 1 base from V and 5 from J, leaving 8 bases between them. Germline V gene sequence: CDR1 LNHDA, CDR2 SQIVND (reference sequence). The CDR3 covers 14 residues. The CDR3 protein is CASSIGRWNEKLFF. CDR3 DNA sequence: TGTGCCAGTAGTATAGGCAGGTGGAATGAAAAACTGTTTTTT.

This clonotype was seen repeatedly, ten times or more. This chain uses TRBV7-3 with TRBJ2-3; unclear D gene. Trimming stripped 0 bases from V and 6 bases from J, with 7 bases between. CDR1 and CDR2 (germline): SGHTA, FQGTGA. There are 13 residues in the CDR3. As DNA, the CDR3 is TGTGCCAGCAGCTTAACGAAGAAGGATACGCAGTATTTT. Translation: CASSLTKKDTQYF.

This clonotype was counted only a few times. The J gene is TRBJ1-2, the V gene TRBV5-1; no clear D. V was trimmed by 0 bases and J by 3 bases, leaving 15 bases between them. CDR3 length: 16 amino acids. CDR1 is SGHRS, CDR2 YFSETQ, per germline. CDR3 in amino acids: CASSLGSAPDYYGYTF. CDR3 DNA sequence: TGCGCCAGCAGCTTGGGGTCAGCCCCTGACTACTATGGCTACACCTTC.

This clonotype was detected ten times or more. This sequence joins TRBV11-2 and TRBJ1-2; D is perhaps TRBD1 (6 bases). V lost 10 bases, J lost 2 bases, and 17 bases lay in between. The CDR3 has 14 amino acids. The germline V gene encodes CDR1 SGHAT and CDR2 FQNNGV. Here the CDR3 reads CATSPGQRNYGYTF. CDR3 in DNA: TGTGCCACCTCTCCGGGACAACGAAACTATGGCTACACCTTC.

This clonotype was observed a handful of times. Since the CDR3 does not end with the conserved phenylalanine or tryptophan, this likely comes from a read error. This sequence joins TRBV20-1 and TRBJ1-2; TRBD1 might be the D (5 bases). The CDR3 extends over 12 amino acids. Deletions cut 6 bases from V and 6 bases from J, with 14 bases between. The germline V gene encodes CDR1 DFQATT and CDR2 SNEGSKA (reference sequence). CDR3 amino acids: CSAEGMSDGYTS. In DNA, the CDR3 is TGCAGTGCAGAGGGGATGTCGGATGGCTACACCTCC.

The table lists this clonotype with a few counts. A read error may explain this, as a much larger clone is one base away. J is TRBJ2-5 and V is TRBV7-7; 10 nucleotides match TRBD2. Germline values: CDR1 SSHAT, CDR2 FNYEAQ (reference sequence). The CDR3 has 15 amino acids. CDR3 loop: CASSVLAGSQETQHF. DNA of the CDR3: TGTGCTAGCAGCGTACTAGCGGGGTCACAAGAGACCCAGCACTTC.

This clonotype was recorded at least ten times. The chain links TRBV6-1 to TRBJ2-1; D call uncertain. This CDR3 is 10 amino acids long. Germline-derived CDR1 and CDR2 are MNHNS and SASEGT. V dropped 6 bases and J dropped 6 bases, with 3 bases sitting between them. CDR3: CASSINEQFF. The CDR3 DNA follows: TGTGCCAGCAGCATCAATGAGCAGTTCTTC.

Comments on this clonotype: A clone one base away is much larger, so this may be a read error. Here the CDR3 omits its conserved ending phenylalanine or tryptophan, so a read error is the likely source. The CDR3 DNA reads as TGTGCCAGCAGCGTCGGGACAGCCCCAGAGACCCAGTACCTC. Amino acid sequence: CASSVGTAPETQYL. J is TRBJ2-5 and V is TRBV7-2, with TRBD1 identical over 7 bases. This CDR3 is built from 14 residues. With 5 bases clipped from V and 4 bases from J, the junction kept 7 bases outside the gene matches. The V gene's germline CDR1 is SGHTA and CDR2 FQGNSA.

This rearrangement joins TRBV6-5 to TRBJ1-5, with a possible D match to TRBD1 (5 bases). V dropped 7 bases and J dropped 14 bases, with 24 bases sitting between them. Per the germline V gene, CDR1 is MNHEY and CDR2 is SVGAGI. This CDR3 has 14 residues. The CDR3 reads CASKIVRDGAYEHF. CDR3 bases: TGTGCCAGCAAGATCGTCCGGGACGGGGCCTACGAGCATTTT.

This clonotype has a handful of counts. Here the CDR3 omits its conserved ending phenylalanine or tryptophan, so a read error is the likely source. No DNA is shown, since the ends of the CDR3 on it are uncertain; the CDR3 is the one TCRdb lists. The chain is built from TRBV7-2 and TRBJ2-6; TRBD1, the table's D call, was not compared with the DNA. The CDR3 is 13 residues long, ends included. The germline V gene has CDR1 SGHTA and CDR2 FQGNSA. CDR3 protein: CASSLRSQGGVTS.

The V call is TRBV6-2 or TRBV6-3, the J call TRBJ2-5; possible D gene TRBD1, 5 bases. This CDR3 region has 13 residues. The V gene lost 2 bases and the J gene lost 5 bases, with 9 bases spanning the gap. Germline assignment: CDR1 MNHEY and CDR2 SVGEGT. This CDR3 reads CASSYRAGETQYF. The CDR3 DNA follows: TGTGCCAGCAGTTACAGGGCAGGGGAGACCCAGTACTTC.

Comments on this clonotype: This may stem from a read error, because a much larger clone lies one nucleotide away. The final CDR3 position lacks the conserved phenylalanine or tryptophan, pointing to a likely read error. The CDR3 DNA follows: TGTGCCAGCAGTGCCGGGACAGCGGGCTACACCCTC. Residues: CASSAGTAGYTL. The chain combines TRBV6-6 with TRBJ1-2; 7 bases fit TRBD1. Germline V lookup: CDR1 MNHNY, CDR2 SVGAGI (reference sequence). The CDR3 is 12 residues long. After removal of 5 bases from V and 8 bases from J, the junction contained 5 bases not matched to a gene.